A single sample gave rise to the 29 T cell receptor beta chains below, sequenced in a study of blood T cell repertoires in COVID-19. Sequencing was performed with immunoSEQ multiplex PCR; in TCRdb, only in-frame clones are kept and a portion is missing. This sample has 200,000 to 250,000 clones, with over 60% found just once. Sequenced sample: peripheral blood. The receptors were sampled from an older woman with acute or convalescent COVID-19.

The chain is built from TRBV2 and TRBJ2-7; 12 bases are a match to TRBD2. Germline trimming cut 8 bases from V and 4 bases from J; bases unmatched to any gene: 6. There are 14 residues in the CDR3. From germline, CDR1 is SNHLY and CDR2 FYNNEI. DNA of the CDR3: TGTGCCAGCGCCGCCCTAGCGGGGGGGTACGAGCAGTACTTC. As protein: CASAALAGGYEQYF.

In DNA, the CDR3 is TGTGCCAGCAGCCGCACCTATGACACTGAAGCTTTCTTT. Its translation: CASSRTYDTEAFF. The gene calls are TRBV14 and TRBJ1-1; the D is unclear. CDR3 length: 13 residues. Trimming took 4 bases from V and 3 from J, leaving 9 bases between them. CDR1 SGHDN and CDR2 FVKESK come from the germline V gene.

This chain joins TRBV7-2 and TRBJ2-3, with TRBD2 matching 7 bases. CDR1 and CDR2 from the germline V gene are SGHTA and FQGNSA. CDR3 length: 15 residues. V trimming: 5 bases; J trimming: 7 bases; junction bases outside the gene matches: 12. The chain's CDR3 is CASSLNSPGLNTQYF. CDR3 nucleotides: TGTGCCAGCAGCCTAAATAGCCCGGGACTAAATACGCAGTATTTT.

DNA of the CDR3: TGTGCCAGCAGCTTCCCGCCGGGACAGGGGCTGTTCTTC. Translated: CASSFPPGQGLFF. The V gene is TRBV11-2, the J gene TRBJ2-1; 10 positions agree with TRBD1. The V and J ends lost 3 bases and 15 bases, in that order; junction bases with no gene match: 8. The CDR3 runs to 13 residues. Germline lookup yields CDR1 SGHAT and CDR2 FQNNGV.

This chain uses TRBV5-6 with TRBJ2-2; D not certain. V was clipped by 3 bases and J by 5 bases, with 20 bases between them. The CDR3 is made up of 17 amino acids. The germline CDR1 and CDR2 sequences are SGHDT and YYEEEE. The CDR3 loop is CASSSPLRWAQTGELFF. CDR3 sequence (DNA): TGTGCCAGCAGCTCCCCTCTTCGGTGGGCGCAAACCGGGGAGCTGTTTTTT.

This CDR3 is CASSQVLGGGGMNTEAFF. CDR3 nucleotide sequence: TGTGCCAGCAGCCAAGTGCTGGGCGGGGGCGGCATGAACACTGAAGCTTTCTTT. V is TRBV3-1 (or the pseudogene TRBV3-2) and J is TRBJ1-1, with D possibly being TRBD1 (6 bases). CDR1 and CDR2 from the germline V gene are LGHDT and YNNKEL (reference sequence). The CDR3 has 18 residues. The V and J ends lost 1 base and 0 bases respectively, with 18 bases between them.

The J gene is TRBJ2-5, the V gene TRBV5-1, with D unclear. The germline V gene has CDR1 SGHRS and CDR2 YFSETQ. Trimming left V 1 base short and J 3 bases short, with 10 bases between. There are 14 residues in the CDR3. The CDR3 reads CASSLMSVEETQYF. The CDR3 DNA reads as TGCGCCAGCAGCTTGATGAGCGTTGAAGAGACCCAGTACTTC.

The V gene is TRBV6-5, the J gene TRBJ1-2; the match to TRBD1 covers 9 bases. CDR1 and CDR2 from the germline V gene are MNHEY and SVGAGI. Germline trimming cut 4 bases from V and 5 bases from J; bases unmatched to any gene: 5. The CDR3 consists of 14 residues. Written as DNA, the CDR3 is TGTGCCAGCAGTTGGAGGGGGACAGGGTATGGCTACACCTTC. This sequence encodes CASSWRGTGYGYTF.

V is TRBV6-5 and J is TRBJ2-5, with 10 bases matching TRBD2. This CDR3 contains 16 residues. The V gene's germline CDR1 is MNHEY and CDR2 SVGAGI. V lost 4 bases, J lost 3 bases, and 8 bases stayed unmatched. Here the CDR3 DNA reads TGTGCCAGCAGTTCTGGCACTAGCGGGGTGAAAGAGACCCAGTACTTC. It specifies CASSSGTSGVKETQYF.

V gene TRBV20-1 combines with J gene TRBJ2-7, with TRBD1 matching 7 bases. CDR3 length equals 14 residues. The germline V gene encodes CDR1 DFQATT and CDR2 SNEGSKA (reference sequence). Trimming at V came to 3 bases and at J to 3 bases, leaving 8 bases not matched to a gene. CDR3 nucleotides: TGCAGTGCTAGTGGTGGGACAGAATTCTACGAGCAGTACTTC. Translated, it gives CSASGGTEFYEQYF.

Of note for this clone: The same CDR3 can be traced to other DNA sequences in this sample. This chain connects TRBV7-2 to TRBJ2-5; TRBD2 matches at 7 bases. The V and J ends lost 3 bases and 3 bases, in that order; junction bases with no gene match: 4. In germline, CDR1 is SGHTA, CDR2 FQGNSA. The CDR3 length is 14 residues. CDR3 in amino acids: CASSLRLAEETQYF. The CDR3 region has the DNA TGTGCCAGCAGCTTGCGGCTAGCGGAAGAGACCCAGTACTTC.

J is TRBJ1-3 and V is TRBV11-2, with D uncertain. V was pared by 5 bases and J by 4 bases, with 15 bases between. Germline V CDR1 and CDR2: SGHAT, FQNNGV. The CDR3 loop spans 15 amino acids. The CDR3 here is CASSVTAHLGNTIYF. DNA of the CDR3: TGTGCCAGCAGCGTCACAGCACATCTCGGAAACACCATATATTTT. Looking up the rest from reference TRBV11-2 and TRBJ1-3 gives the full variable domain: EAGVAQSPRYKIIEKRQSVAFWCNPISGHATLYWYQQILGQGPKLLIQFQNNGVVDDSQLPKDRFSAERLKGVDSTLKIQPAKLEDSAVYLCASSVTAHLGNTIYFGEGSWLTVV.

The V and J genes are TRBV19 and TRBJ2-7; no definite D call. The CDR3 is 11 residues long. Trimming cost V 4 bases and J 3 bases, with 4 bases left between them. Germline V CDR1 and CDR2: LNHDA, SQIVND (reference sequence). This CDR3 reads CASSNGYEQYF. The CDR3 DNA is TGTGCCAGTAGTAACGGCTACGAGCAGTACTTC.

The CDR3: CASSQDIQRGGTTDTQYF. In DNA, the CDR3 is TGTGCCAGCAGCCAAGATATTCAGCGGGGGGGTACCACAGATACGCAGTATTTT. The rearrangement joins TRBV14 to TRBJ2-3; 10 bases agree with TRBD2. The CDR3 runs 18 residues. In germline, CDR1 is SGHDN, CDR2 FVKESK. The V segment lost 0 bases and the J segment 2 bases; nucleotides outside the gene matches: 8.

The V call is TRBV30, the J call TRBJ1-5; D remains ambiguous. The CDR3 length is 13 residues. V was shortened by 1 base and J by 4 bases, with 8 bases between the two germline ends. Germline V gene data show CDR1 as GTSNPN and CDR2 as SVGIG (reference sequence). The CDR3 coding sequence is TGTGCCTGGAGTGGGGAGGAAAATCAGCCCCAGCATTTT. Encoded protein: CAWSGEENQPQHF.

This clone was counted only a few times. The chain combines TRBV4-1 with TRBJ1-3; D is possibly TRBD1 (5 bases). The CDR3 is made up of 15 amino acids. Germline lookup yields CDR1 MGHRA and CDR2 YSYEKL. V lost 5 bases and J 2 bases, leaving 13 bases between the germline ends. The CDR3 is CASSYPGRAGNTIYF. As DNA, the CDR3 is TGCGCCAGCAGCTACCCCGGCAGGGCTGGAAACACCATATATTTT.

J is TRBJ2-5 and V is TRBV29-1; 7 bases agree with TRBD1. Germline V lookup: CDR1 SQVTM, CDR2 ANQGSEA. The CDR3 extends over 14 amino acids. The V segment lost 7 bases and the J segment 5 bases; nucleotides outside the gene matches: 13. The CDR3 loop is CSAKHPQGVETQYF. CDR3 coding DNA: TGCAGCGCCAAGCACCCCCAGGGGGTGGAGACCCAGTACTTC.

In this sample, this clone turned up once. This chain links TRBV30 with TRBJ2-7; a possible D gene is TRBD1 (6 bases). Trimming removed 5 bases at V and 0 bases at J, with 14 bases between. The CDR3 has 14 amino acids. Germline V gene lookup returns CDR1 GTSNPN and CDR2 SVGIG (reference sequence). The CDR3 region has the DNA TGTGCCTGGCAACAGGGAGCCGGCTCCTACGAGCAGTACTTC. This sequence encodes CAWQQGAGSYEQYF.

This chain joins TRBV5-1 and TRBJ2-1; 8 nucleotides agree with TRBD1. CDR1 is SGHRS and CDR2 is YFSETQ in the germline V gene. V trimming: 4 bases; J trimming: 1 base; junction bases outside the gene matches: 4. This CDR3 spans 15 amino acids. The CDR3 protein is CASSVGQGSYNEQFF. The CDR3 DNA is TGCGCCAGCAGCGTAGGACAGGGATCCTACAATGAGCAGTTCTTC.

The chain recombines TRBV10-3 with TRBJ1-2, with 9 positions matching TRBD1. The ends lost 3 bases at V and 6 bases at J; junction bases unmatched: 8. The CDR3 contains 15 residues. The germline gives CDR1 ENHRY, CDR2 SYGVKD. The CDR3 nucleotides are TGTGCCATCAGTGATAGGGAAGGACAGGGGAATGGCTACACCTTC. Its protein product is CAISDREGQGNGYTF.

The chain links TRBV7-2 to TRBJ1-5; D perhaps matches TRBD1 (6 bases). Trimming left V 1 base short and J 3 bases short, with 13 bases between. The CDR3 loop spans 16 amino acids. Per the germline V gene, CDR1 is SGHTA and CDR2 is FQGNSA. The CDR3 DNA follows: TGTGCCAGCAGCTTAGGCGCACGGACAGCCAATCAGCCCCAGCATTTT. Its translation: CASSLGARTANQPQHF.

The rearrangement links TRBV3-1 (or the pseudogene TRBV3-2) to TRBJ2-3; 13 nucleotides align to TRBD2. CDR3 length: 17 residues. Germline-derived CDR1 and CDR2 are LGHDT and YNNKEL (reference sequence). The V and J ends lost 0 bases and 6 bases, in that order; junction bases with no gene match: 6. The CDR3 DNA sequence: TGTGCCAGCAGCCAAGACCTGACTAGCGGGGGGTTGGATACGCAGTATTTT. This encodes CASSQDLTSGGLDTQYF.

CDR3 residues: CASSGSSYGYTF. For the CDR3, the DNA is TGTGCCAGCAGCGGGAGTTCCTATGGCTACACCTTC. The V gene is TRBV12-3 or TRBV12-4, the J gene TRBJ1-2; unclear D gene. The germline V and J ends were trimmed by 6 bases and 4 bases, with 9 bases remaining between them. This CDR3 contains 12 residues.

The chain employs TRBV7-2 and TRBJ2-1; 7 nucleotides line up with TRBD1. Germline values: CDR1 SGHTA, CDR2 FQGNSA. After removal of 2 bases from V and 3 bases from J, the junction contained 10 bases not matched to a gene. The CDR3 contains 17 residues. The DNA of the CDR3 is TGTGCCAGCAGCTTATTCTCCGGGACAGCAGGCTACAATGAGCAGTTCTTC. Translating it yields CASSLFSGTAGYNEQFF.

This clone was counted once. This chain connects TRBV6-1 to TRBJ2-4, with TRBD1 identical over 7 bases. Germline V gives CDR1 MNHNS, CDR2 SASEGT. The CDR3 covers 15 residues. V shed 3 bases, J shed 4 bases, and the junction held 6 bases outside the gene matches. CDR3 sequence (DNA): TGTGCCAGCAGTGACCAGGGGGTCCAGAAAAACATTCAGTACTTC. Protein sequence: CASSDQGVQKNIQYF.

This chain connects TRBV11-3 to TRBJ1-2, with unresolved D. V shed 3 bases and J shed 7 bases, with 27 bases lying between them. The V gene's germline CDR1 is SGHNT and CDR2 YENEEA. This CDR3 has 18 residues. The DNA for the CDR3 is TGTGCCAGCAGCTTCTACGTGGATTTGGTGGAGGGTAAGTGTGGCTACACCTTC. It translates to CASSFYVDLVEGKCGYTF. The full variable domain, in which reference TRBV11-3 and TRBJ1-2 provide the parts outside the CDR3, is EAGVVQSPRYKIIEKKQPVAFWCNPISGHNTLYWYLQNLGQGPELLIRYENEEAVDDSQLPKDRFSAERLKGVDSTLKIQPAELGDSAVYLCASSFYVDLVEGKCGYTFGSGTRLTVV.

The chain recombines TRBV3-1 (or the pseudogene TRBV3-2) with TRBJ2-1; weak D call: TRBD2 (7 bases). Germline CDR1 and CDR2: LGHDT and YNNKEL (reference sequence). This CDR3 has 14 amino acids. V dropped 6 bases and J dropped 7 bases, with 16 bases sitting between them. The DNA of the CDR3 is TGTGCCAGCAGTCGCGGGGGCATGGAAAATGAGCAGTTCTTC. This translates into CASSRGGMENEQFF.

The chain combines TRBV5-6 with TRBJ1-2; D is unclear. V was clipped by 1 base and J by 2 bases, with 6 bases between them. Germline V lookup: CDR1 SGHDT, CDR2 YYEEEE. The CDR3 covers 13 residues. The CDR3 loop reads CASSLPLNYGYTF. CDR3 nucleotide sequence: TGTGCCAGCAGCTTGCCCTTGAACTATGGCTACACCTTC.

The rearrangement links TRBV10-1 to TRBJ1-5; TRBD1 matches 8 bases. This CDR3 comprises 14 residues. CDR1 is WNHNN, CDR2 SYGVQD, per germline (reference sequence). V was pared by 9 bases and J by 1 base, with 5 bases of the junction left unmatched. The CDR3 reads CAREQGGSNQPQHF. The CDR3 DNA sequence: TGCGCCAGAGAACAGGGGGGGAGCAATCAGCCCCAGCATTTT.